Below, one T cell receptor (beta chain) is given with its context. Antigen specificity is unknown. Measured with immunoSEQ multiplex PCR; TCRdb has only the in-frame clones, and not every one. The sample holds approximately 37,000 clones, around 71% seen once. These data come from a study of vaccination effects on CD4 cells after COVID-19. An approximately nine-day culture period preceded the isolation of CD4+ T cells. Vaccination of participants consisted of two doses of either the BNT162b2 or mRNA-1273 vaccine. V lost 1 base, J lost 0 bases, and 9 bases lay in between. Germline-derived CDR1 and CDR2 are LNHNV and YYDKDF (reference sequence). The CDR3 is 15 residues long.

The specimen was CD4+ T cells from PBMCs cultured without peptide, collected after COVID-19 vaccination. The rearrangement links TRBV15 to TRBJ1-1; D not certain. The receptor was derived from a human donor who received a COVID-19 vaccine. CDR3 sequence reads: CATSRATGLNTEAFF. In nucleotides, the CDR3 is TGTGCCACCAGCAGAGCGACTGGACTGAACACTGAAGCTTTCTTT.